The rows below give T cell receptor beta chains drawn from one sample of a study of control samples from healthy donors and cancer patients. Repertoires were generated with immunoSEQ multiplex PCR, while TCRdb's copy carries only in-frame clones and drops some. The table lists 120,000 or so clones, roughly 90% of them singletons. Sequencing was carried out using PBMCs. Source of these receptors: a woman in her sixties with lung cancer. CDR3s include the opening cysteine and the closing phenylalanine or tryptophan. Fields, in order: clone size, J gene, V gene, CDR3 protein. Clone sizes are given selectively: once, few, many, or a class where the clone is expanded.

clone_size: .; j_call: TRBJ2-7; v_call: TRBV14; cdr3_aa: CASSLTASGDEQYF
clone_size: once; j_call: TRBJ1-2; v_call: TRBV19; cdr3_aa: CASSIGQLNYGYTF
clone_size: .; j_call: TRBJ1-4; v_call: TRBV18; cdr3_aa: CASSLGTATNEKLFF
clone_size: .; j_call: TRBJ2-7; v_call: TRBV5-1; cdr3_aa: CASSLEGEQYF
clone_size: .; j_call: TRBJ1-4; v_call: TRBV3-1/TRBV3-2; cdr3_aa: CASSQGPNNEKLFF
clone_size: .; j_call: TRBJ2-1; v_call: TRBV4-1; cdr3_aa: CASSHPARSSGNEQFF
clone_size: .; j_call: TRBJ2-2; v_call: TRBV19; cdr3_aa: CASRDRASTGELFF
clone_size: .; j_call: TRBJ1-1; v_call: TRBV2; cdr3_aa: CASIERTPNTEAFF
clone_size: .; j_call: TRBJ1-1; v_call: TRBV5-1; cdr3_aa: CASSLEAGGNTEAFF
clone_size: .; j_call: TRBJ2-7; v_call: TRBV29-1; cdr3_aa: CSVGQEAPYEQYF
clone_size: few; j_call: TRBJ2-3; v_call: TRBV7-8; cdr3_aa: CASSRATGWRSDTQYF
clone_size: .; j_call: TRBJ1-2; v_call: TRBV30; cdr3_aa: CAWEVGGNYGYTF
clone_size: .; j_call: TRBJ1-5; v_call: TRBV7-9; cdr3_aa: CASSLGGGDNQPQHF
clone_size: .; j_call: TRBJ1-1; v_call: TRBV29-1; cdr3_aa: CSVGQTMNTEAFF
clone_size: .; j_call: TRBJ1-4; v_call: TRBV3-1/TRBV3-2; cdr3_aa: CASSQDGIANEKLFF
clone_size: .; j_call: TRBJ2-1; v_call: TRBV4-1; cdr3_aa: CASSRTGVINEQFF
clone_size: .; j_call: TRBJ1-2; v_call: TRBV28; cdr3_aa: CASSYRNGYTF
clone_size: .; j_call: TRBJ1-2; v_call: TRBV6-1; cdr3_aa: CASSESVGYTF
clone_size: .; j_call: TRBJ1-1; v_call: TRBV12-3/TRBV12-4; cdr3_aa: CASSPTGITEAFF
clone_size: .; j_call: TRBJ1-1; v_call: TRBV7-9; cdr3_aa: CASSYGQTIDTEAFF
clone_size: .; j_call: TRBJ2-7; v_call: TRBV14; cdr3_aa: CASSGLAEFAYEQYF
clone_size: .; j_call: TRBJ2-7; v_call: TRBV6-5; cdr3_aa: CASSSPRTPWEQYF
clone_size: .; j_call: TRBJ1-1; v_call: TRBV10-3; cdr3_aa: CAIRNSGTENTEAFF
clone_size: .; j_call: TRBJ2-7; v_call: TRBV21-1; cdr3_aa: CASRQISYEQYF
clone_size: few; j_call: TRBJ2-1; v_call: TRBV19; cdr3_aa: CASSLYGGGIPDEQFF
clone_size: .; j_call: TRBJ1-3; v_call: TRBV3-1/TRBV3-2; cdr3_aa: CASSPITNSGNTIYF
clone_size: once; j_call: TRBJ2-3; v_call: TRBV6-5; cdr3_aa: CASSYLRESDTQYF
clone_size: .; j_call: TRBJ1-4; v_call: TRBV5-5; cdr3_aa: CASSLGWHSEKLFF
clone_size: .; j_call: TRBJ2-7; v_call: TRBV19; cdr3_aa: CASSIPDSYEQYF
clone_size: once; j_call: TRBJ1-6; v_call: TRBV11-2; cdr3_aa: CASSTSSTAYNSPLHF
clone_size: .; j_call: TRBJ1-4; v_call: TRBV19; cdr3_aa: CASSISRARAEKLFF
clone_size: .; j_call: TRBJ1-1; v_call: TRBV14; cdr3_aa: CASRLMRIGLGAEAFF
clone_size: .; j_call: TRBJ1-4; v_call: TRBV18; cdr3_aa: CASSPPAEGTEKLFF
clone_size: .; j_call: TRBJ2-7; v_call: TRBV11-3; cdr3_aa: CASSLAQTGYYEQYF
clone_size: once; j_call: TRBJ1-4; v_call: TRBV5-1; cdr3_aa: CASSLRGPDEKLFF
clone_size: .; j_call: TRBJ2-5; v_call: TRBV11-3; cdr3_aa: CASSTGTGKETQYF
clone_size: .; j_call: TRBJ2-7; v_call: TRBV5-1; cdr3_aa: CASSLSGSLSGEQYF
clone_size: .; j_call: TRBJ2-3; v_call: TRBV10-2; cdr3_aa: CASRDGGAGTDTQYF
clone_size: .; j_call: TRBJ1-2; v_call: TRBV6-5; cdr3_aa: CASIAGSYGYTF
clone_size: .; j_call: TRBJ2-7; v_call: TRBV5-3; cdr3_aa: CARSVRTSGSYEQYF
clone_size: .; j_call: TRBJ2-2; v_call: TRBV4-3; cdr3_aa: CASSPQTGTGELFF
clone_size: .; j_call: TRBJ1-6; v_call: TRBV6-5; cdr3_aa: CASSYQDRASPLHF
clone_size: .; j_call: TRBJ1-5; v_call: TRBV4-3; cdr3_aa: CASSRVYGGAVLSNQPQHF
clone_size: .; j_call: TRBJ1-5; v_call: TRBV9; cdr3_aa: CASSAGPGMSQPQHF
clone_size: few; j_call: TRBJ2-6; v_call: TRBV19; cdr3_aa: CASSIDASGANVLTF
clone_size: .; j_call: TRBJ2-7; v_call: TRBV5-1; cdr3_aa: CASSPTGTSSYEQYF
clone_size: .; j_call: TRBJ2-1; v_call: TRBV10-3; cdr3_aa: CAISTGQRYNEQFF
clone_size: .; j_call: TRBJ2-3; v_call: TRBV19; cdr3_aa: CASSSGGITDTQYF